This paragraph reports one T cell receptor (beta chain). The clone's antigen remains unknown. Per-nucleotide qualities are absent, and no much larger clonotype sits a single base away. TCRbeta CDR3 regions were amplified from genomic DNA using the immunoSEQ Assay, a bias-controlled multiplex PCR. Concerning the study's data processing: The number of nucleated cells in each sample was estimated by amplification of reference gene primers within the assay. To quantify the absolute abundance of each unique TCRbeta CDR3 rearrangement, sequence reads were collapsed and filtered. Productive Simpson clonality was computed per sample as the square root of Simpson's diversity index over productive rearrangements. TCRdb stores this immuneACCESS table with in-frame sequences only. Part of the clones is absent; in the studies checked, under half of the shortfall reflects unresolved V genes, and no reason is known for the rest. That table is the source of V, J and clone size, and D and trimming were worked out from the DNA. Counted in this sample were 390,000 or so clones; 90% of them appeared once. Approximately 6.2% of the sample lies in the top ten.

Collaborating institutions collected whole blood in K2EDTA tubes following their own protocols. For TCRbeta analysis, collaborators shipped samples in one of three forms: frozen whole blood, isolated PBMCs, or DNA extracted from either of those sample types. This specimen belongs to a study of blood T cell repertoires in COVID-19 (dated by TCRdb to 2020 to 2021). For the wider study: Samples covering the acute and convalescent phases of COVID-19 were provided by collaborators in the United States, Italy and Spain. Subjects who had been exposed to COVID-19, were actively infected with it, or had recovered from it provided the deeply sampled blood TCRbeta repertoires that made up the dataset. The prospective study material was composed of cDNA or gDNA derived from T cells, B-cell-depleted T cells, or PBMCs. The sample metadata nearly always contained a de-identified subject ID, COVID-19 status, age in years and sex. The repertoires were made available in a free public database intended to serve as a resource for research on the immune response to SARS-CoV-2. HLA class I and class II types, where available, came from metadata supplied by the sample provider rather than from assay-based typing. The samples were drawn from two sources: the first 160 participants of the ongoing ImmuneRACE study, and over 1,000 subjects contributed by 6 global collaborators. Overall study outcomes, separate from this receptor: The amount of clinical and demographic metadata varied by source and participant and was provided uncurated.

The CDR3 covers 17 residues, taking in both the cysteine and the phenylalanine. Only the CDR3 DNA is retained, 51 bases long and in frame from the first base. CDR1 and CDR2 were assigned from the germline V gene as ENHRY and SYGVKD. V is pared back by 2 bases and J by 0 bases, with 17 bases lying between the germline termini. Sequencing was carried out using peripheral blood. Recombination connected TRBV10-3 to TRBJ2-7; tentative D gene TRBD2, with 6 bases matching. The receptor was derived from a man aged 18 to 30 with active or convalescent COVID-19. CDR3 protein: CAISELPGGGPSYEQYF. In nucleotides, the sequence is TGTGCCATCAGTGAGCTCCCCGGGGGAGGCCCCTCCTACGAGCAGTACTTC.